This TCR beta chain was recovered during a study of monozygotic twins with cystic fibrosis (dated by TCRdb to the early 2020s). Study-wide context: Barcoded libraries were prepared with about 14 PCR cycles from three micrograms of fragmented DNA. To assess genetic influence on V and J gene usage, the study compared TCR beta repertoires within and across 16 monozygotic twin pairs with cystic fibrosis. Ten female and six male twin pairs, aged about 2.0 to 36.4 years (median roughly 8.4 years) and mostly children and adolescents, were included in the cohort. On the day blood was drawn, the twins' weight-for-height and FEVPerc (FEV1 disease centile) were ranked against those of the roughly 970 cohort participants. Data for three of the twin pairs had been reported earlier in a different context.

As regards this clone: The specificity of this receptor is unknown. Nothing much larger sits one base from this clone, and base qualities are not available.

The twin pairs came from the European Cystic Fibrosis Twin and Sibling Study Cohort, which recruited patients from more than 150 CF clinics across 14 European countries. Both zygosity and CFTR genotype were checked in-house, and zygosity was tested with multiplex PCR across nine short tandem repeat loci. Each twin gave a peripheral blood sample, and clinical parameters were documented on that same day of blood sampling. Phenol/chloroform extraction was used to isolate genomic DNA from peripheral blood cells, and the DNA was then kept in TE buffer at 4 degrees C. The V and J ends are trimmed by 6 bases and 0 bases, leaving 14 bases between them. Measured from the cysteine to the phenylalanine, the CDR3 is 15 residues long. CDR3 DNA only is kept here, 45 bases in frame from base 1. As encoded in the germline V gene, CDR1 is SNHLY while CDR2 is FYNNEI. Broad study findings and their caveats: Significantly higher nucleotide-identical clonotype sharing was observed within monozygotic CF twin pairs than between unrelated CF individuals (P = 0.000026, Mann-Whitney). Simpson clonality tended to be low (median roughly 0.0097), which suggests a naive-dominated repertoire, although clonality was higher in the most severely affected patients. The cohort was small, and no association was found between shared CDR3 numbers and age, concordance or disease severity. The greatest similarity to the co-twin was observed for V gene usage in 13 of 16 pairs and for J usage in 8 of 16 pairs, which suggested genetic constraints.

Following the manufacturer's instructions, the researchers used the immunoSEQ immune profiling system to amplify TCR beta CDR3 regions via multiplex PCR. An Illumina NextSeq system was used for sequencing. Per the original workflow: The immunoSEQ Analyzer platform handled processing of the sequence data, and clonality was calculated by taking the square root of Simpson's index of productive rearrangements. Similarity in V and J usage was quantified by Jensen-Shannon distance, and CDR3 generation probabilities were calculated with OLGA. Shared CDR3 sequences were searched in the immuneACCESS database (August 2020) and in VDJdb (December 2020). Sourced from immuneACCESS, this table was stored by TCRdb with only in-frame sequences that have V and J called. A share of the clones is absent; for the studies checked, an unresolved V gene accounts for under half, and the remainder has no known explanation. That table is the source of V, J and clone size, and D and trimming were worked out from the DNA. This sample gives tens of thousands of clones in total; 92% of them show up just once. The top ten constitute roughly 1% of the sample.

The rearrangement joined TRBV2 to TRBJ2-5; tentative D gene TRBD1, with 7 bases matching. What was sequenced was blood. The source is a girl aged 2-10 years with cystic fibrosis. The CDR3 region has the sequence CASRRGTAYQETQYF. The sequence in DNA is TGTGCCAGCAGACGCGGGACAGCCTACCAAGAGACCCAGTACTTC.